This section outlines one T cell receptor beta chain sequence together with its context. Its cognate antigen is unknown. The table came from immunoSEQ multiplex PCR; TCRdb's copy has only in-frame clones and leaves some out. The table includes tens of thousands of clones, under 70% detected once. This specimen comes from a study of monozygotic twins with cystic fibrosis. Study outcomes and limitations: Median Simpson clonality of roughly 0.0093 suggested naive T cells predominated.

Trimming cost V 6 bases and J 3 bases, with 12 bases left between them. Germline V gene data show CDR1 as SNHLY and CDR2 as FYNNEI. The CDR3 length is 13 residues. The chain combines TRBV2 with TRBJ2-7; D may be TRBD1 or TRBD2 (5 bases each). The sequence came from a girl under 18 with cystic fibrosis. Sequencing used blood. This CDR3 reads CASRVGRNYEQYV. The CDR3 DNA is TGTGCCAGCAGGGTGGGACGGAACTACGAGCAGTACGTC.